The T cell receptor (beta chain) under discussion was sequenced for a study of T cell repertoires in cytomegalovirus infection. In germline, CDR1 is MNHNS, CDR2 SASEGT. The ends were cut back, 3 bases at V and 1 base at J, with 15 bases in the middle. This CDR3 comprises 16 residues. Study-wide results and caveats: Totalled public TCR beta family frequency picked out people who carried CMV plus the relevant HLA.

As regards this clonotype: What it recognizes is unknown.

TCRdb itself ran the reads through MiXCR, one entry per CDR3 protein. The sample lists around 740,000 distinct CDR3 sequences, 35% to 40% seen once, with around 2.8% in the top ten. The V call is TRBV6-1, the J call TRBJ2-5; no definite D call. This TCR came from a human donor in good health (CMV status not recorded). Some clones in this sample may be carry-over from other donors' samples. The sample taken for sequencing was PBMCs. CDR3 sequence: CASSDISGSPQETQYF. The CDR3 coding sequence is TGTGCCAGCAGTGATATCAGTGGCTCACCCCAAGAGACCCAGTACTTC.